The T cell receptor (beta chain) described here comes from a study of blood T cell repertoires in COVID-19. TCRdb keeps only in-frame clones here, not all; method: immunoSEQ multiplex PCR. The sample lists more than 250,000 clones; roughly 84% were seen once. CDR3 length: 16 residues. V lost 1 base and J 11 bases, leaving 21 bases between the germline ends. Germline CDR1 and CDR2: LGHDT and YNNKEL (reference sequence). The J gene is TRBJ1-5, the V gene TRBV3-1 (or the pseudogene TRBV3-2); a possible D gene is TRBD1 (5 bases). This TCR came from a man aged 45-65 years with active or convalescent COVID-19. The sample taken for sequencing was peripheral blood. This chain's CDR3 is CASSQGVRGTQGSQHF. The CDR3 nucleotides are TGTGCCAGCAGCCAAGGTGTTAGGGGAACCCAAGGGTCCCAGCATTTT.